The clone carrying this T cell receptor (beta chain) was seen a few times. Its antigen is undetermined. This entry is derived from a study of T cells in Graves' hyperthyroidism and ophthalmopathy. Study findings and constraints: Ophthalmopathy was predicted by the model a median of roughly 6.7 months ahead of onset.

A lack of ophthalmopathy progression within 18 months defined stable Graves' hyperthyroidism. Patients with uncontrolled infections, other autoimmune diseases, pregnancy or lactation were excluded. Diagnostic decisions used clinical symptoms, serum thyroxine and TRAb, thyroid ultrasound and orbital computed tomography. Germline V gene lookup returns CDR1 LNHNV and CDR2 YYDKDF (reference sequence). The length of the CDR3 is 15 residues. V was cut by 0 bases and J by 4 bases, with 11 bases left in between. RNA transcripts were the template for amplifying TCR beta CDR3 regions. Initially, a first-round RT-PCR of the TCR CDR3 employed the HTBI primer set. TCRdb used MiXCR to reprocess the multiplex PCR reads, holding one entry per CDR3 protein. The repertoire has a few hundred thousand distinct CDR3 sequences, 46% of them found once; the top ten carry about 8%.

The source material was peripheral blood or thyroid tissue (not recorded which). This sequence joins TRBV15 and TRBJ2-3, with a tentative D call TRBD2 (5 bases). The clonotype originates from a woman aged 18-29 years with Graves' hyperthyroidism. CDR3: CATSRDLEVADTQYF. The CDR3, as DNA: TGTGCCACCAGCAGAGATCTGGAGGTTGCAGATACGCAGTATTTT.